A selection of T cell receptor beta chains follows, all from one sample in a study of blood T cell repertoires in COVID-19. Clones were sequenced by immunoSEQ multiplex PCR, and TCRdb holds only the in-frame ones, with some missing. This table has about 300,000 clones, more than 75% appearing once. The sample was PBMCs or T cells enriched from blood (not recorded which). The origin of the receptors is a young man who had recovered from COVID-19. Both conserved end residues are part of each CDR3. The order of the fields is V gene, CDR3 protein.

>TRBV27
CASSPQGWVMTGELFF
>TRBV19
CASSLAGPTDTQYF
>TRBV7-6
CASSFSAGEETQYF
>TRBV11-2
CASSFRTRVQGTGELFF
>TRBV19
CASSRDRGEKLFF
>TRBV3-1/TRBV3-2
CASSPRQDRGSNSPLHF
>TRBV4-1
CASSPRLAGKETQYF
>TRBV28
CASRTQGTGSYEQYF
>TRBV6-5
CASSYTGKGTEAFF
>TRBV4-1
CASSLSTAINEKLFF
>TRBV5-6
CASSSRQQETQYF
>TRBV5-1
CASSYSPGQANSPLHF
>TRBV28
CASSLQGNNSPLHF
>TRBV11-3
CASSLDSRLRSTDTQYF
>TRBV30
CAWSWTGGAQETQYF
>TRBV4-1
CASSQVQGAYQPQHF
>TRBV4-1
CASSRWTERDYNEQFF
>TRBV27
CASSREGGIGEKLFF
>TRBV27
CASSPPPGTIQETQYF
>TRBV12-3/TRBV12-4
CASSGRGTSFF
>TRBV3-1/TRBV3-2
CASSYASGISGNTIYF
>TRBV6-4
CASSVWGSGRPNEQFF
>TRBV7-8
CASSLAKYYEQYF
>TRBV24-1
CATSDPRTGGEKLFF
>TRBV3-1/TRBV3-2
CASSQDLGQPPYEQYF
>TRBV6-5
CASIRDSYEQYF
>TRBV11-2
CASSSPGLGAFF
>TRBV18
CASSPQGADGYTF
>TRBV6-1
CASSEPGRHYQPQHF
>TRBV2
CASSEQGWLNTEAFF
>TRBV4-1
CASSQRGKREGHYEQYF
>TRBV5-1
CASSLGQRGNTDTQYF
>TRBV7-2
CASRREAGAGELFF
>TRBV19
CASSTQGAGNQPQHF
>TRBV2
CASGDPGQSNQPQHF
>TRBV10-1
CASSEGGRGSSTGELFF
>TRBV4-1
CASSRTIQETQYF
>TRBV4-2
CASSQDIGQGYEKLFF
>TRBV5-1
CASTPGAAGPNTGELFF
>TRBV28
CASSFPGGAALGNQPQHF
>TRBV3-1/TRBV3-2
CASSQDGFGGWSEKLFF
>TRBV5-1
CASSFVGGGRNTEAFF
>TRBV28
CASSPYQASQETQYF